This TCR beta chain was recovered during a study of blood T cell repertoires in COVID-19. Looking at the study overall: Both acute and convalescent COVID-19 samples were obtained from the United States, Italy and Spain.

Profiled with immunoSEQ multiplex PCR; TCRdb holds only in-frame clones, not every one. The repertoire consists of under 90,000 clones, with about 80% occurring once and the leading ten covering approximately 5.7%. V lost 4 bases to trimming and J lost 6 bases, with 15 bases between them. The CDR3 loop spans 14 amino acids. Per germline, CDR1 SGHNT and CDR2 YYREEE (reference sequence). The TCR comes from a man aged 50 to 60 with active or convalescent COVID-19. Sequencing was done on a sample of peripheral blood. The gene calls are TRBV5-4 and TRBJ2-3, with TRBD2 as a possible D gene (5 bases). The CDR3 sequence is CASSGSPLGDTQYF. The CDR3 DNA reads TGTGCCAGCAGCGGGAGCCCTCTAGGGGATACGCAGTATTTT.